These 28 T cell receptor beta chains share one sample of origin, sequenced in a study of blood T cell repertoires in COVID-19. Data came from immunoSEQ multiplex PCR; TCRdb stores just in-frame clones and leaves some out. The sample yields tens of thousands of clones, 80% to 95% seen once. Sample: peripheral blood. Every receptor here comes from a human donor in a cohort sampled during active COVID-19.

The chain carries TRBV5-6 and TRBJ1-1, with D perhaps matching TRBD1 (6 bases). This CDR3 region has 17 residues. Germline V gives CDR1 SGHDT, CDR2 YYEEEE. Trimming cost V 6 bases and J 2 bases, with 23 bases left between them. CDR3 bases: TGTGCCAGCACCCCGTTGGGGGCCCTTGGGTTAAACACTGAAGCTTTCTTT. This translates into CASTPLGALGLNTEAFF.

The chain uses TRBV9 and TRBJ1-2, with D possibly TRBD1 on 5 matching bases. Germline V gene sequence: CDR1 SGDLS, CDR2 YYNGEE. The CDR3 is 13 amino acids. V dropped 8 bases and J dropped 4 bases, with 15 bases sitting between them. CDR3 amino acids: CASTRGRAYGYTF. CDR3 bases: TGTGCCAGTACGCGGGGGAGGGCCTATGGCTACACCTTC. Drawing the rest from reference TRBV9 and TRBJ1-2, the complete variable domain is DSGVTQTPKHLITATGQRVTLRCSPRSGDLSVYWYQQSLDQGLQFLIQYYNGEERAKGNILERFSAQQFPDLHSELNLSSLELGDSALYFCASTRGRAYGYTFGSGTRLTVV.

The J gene is TRBJ1-1, the V gene TRBV12-5, with D perhaps matching TRBD1 (5 bases). There are 16 residues in the CDR3. V was trimmed by 2 bases and J by 1 base, leaving 14 bases between them. Germline-derived CDR1 and CDR2 are LGHNT and FRNRAP. The CDR3 DNA follows: TGTGCTAGTGGTTTGATCTGGGGCGGGGGGAACACTGAAGCTTTCTTT. Protein product: CASGLIWGGGNTEAFF.

The V and J genes are TRBV4-3 and TRBJ1-3, with D unclear. Germline V gene data show CDR1 as LGHNA and CDR2 as YSLEER. The ends were cut back, 0 bases at V and 4 bases at J, with 13 bases in the middle. The length of the CDR3 is 16 residues. The CDR3 is CASSQDGRAKGNTIYF. For the CDR3, the DNA is TGCGCCAGCAGCCAAGATGGGAGGGCTAAGGGAAACACCATATATTTT.

The genes are TRBV15 and TRBJ1-5; TRBD1 aligns across 10 bases. Germline V lookup: CDR1 LNHNV, CDR2 YYDKDF (reference sequence). The CDR3 extends over 16 amino acids. Trimming at V came to 1 base and at J to 2 bases, leaving 2 bases not matched to a gene. The CDR3 nucleotides read TGTGCCACCAGCAGAGCCGGGACAGGGGGCAATCAGCCCCAGCATTTT. The encoded protein is CATSRAGTGGNQPQHF.

V usage is TRBV7-7 and J usage is TRBJ2-5; 10 positions match TRBD1. The junction had 1 base not matched to a gene; V was cut back by 0 bases and J by 3 bases. Germline CDR1 reads SSHAT; CDR2 reads FNYEAQ (reference sequence). The CDR3 spans 15 residues. DNA of the CDR3: TGTGCCAGCAGCTTAGCGGGACAGGGGAAAGAGACCCAGTACTTC. Translated, it gives CASSLAGQGKETQYF. The full variable domain, with the rest looked up from reference TRBV7-7 and TRBJ2-5, is GAGVSQSPRYKVTKRGQDVTLRCDPISSHATLYWYQQALGQGPEFLTYFNYEAQPDKSGLPSDRFSAERPEGSISTLTIQRTEQRDSAMYRCASSLAGQGKETQYFGPGTRLLVL.

The J gene is TRBJ2-2, the V gene TRBV5-4; 7 nucleotides align to TRBD2. This CDR3 has 15 residues. V shed 3 bases and J 8 bases; nucleotides not matched to a gene: 10. Germline lookup yields CDR1 SGHNT and CDR2 YYREEE (reference sequence). The CDR3 DNA sequence: TGTGCCAGCAGCTCTGCCGCGGGGGAGAGGGGGGAGCTGTTTTTT. Translated, it gives CASSSAAGERGELFF.

The gene calls are TRBV18 and TRBJ2-7; D ambiguous. The CDR3 contains 13 residues. Trimming removed 3 bases from V and 6 bases from J, with 12 bases in between. Germline assignment: CDR1 KGHSH and CDR2 LQKENI. CDR3 in amino acids: CASSPAGFGEQYF. CDR3 coding DNA: TGTGCCAGCTCACCTGCCGGTTTCGGCGAGCAGTACTTC.

In nucleotides, the CDR3 is TGTGCCAGCTCACCAGACTTCGGGACAGGGAAGGGCTACACCTTC. This codes for CASSPDFGTGKGYTF. The gene calls are TRBV18 and TRBJ1-2, with TRBD1 identical over 9 bases. This CDR3 is 15 amino acids long. Germline V lookup: CDR1 KGHSH, CDR2 LQKENI. V shed 2 bases and J 8 bases; nucleotides not matched to a gene: 9.

The chain links TRBV5-1 to TRBJ2-3; tentative D call: TRBD2 (6 bases). This CDR3 comprises 13 residues. Trimming shortened V by 4 bases and J by 4 bases, and 10 bases separated the two germline ends. From germline, CDR1 is SGHRS and CDR2 YFSETQ. The CDR3 protein is CASSPGLPDTQYF. The CDR3 DNA reads as TGCGCCAGCAGCCCCGGACTACCAGATACGCAGTATTTT.

The rearrangement links TRBV19 to TRBJ2-3; 11 bases match TRBD2. This CDR3 is built from 17 residues. Losses at the gene ends were 3 bases for V and 2 bases for J; bases not matched to a gene: 7. Germline V gene lookup returns CDR1 LNHDA and CDR2 SQIVND (reference sequence). The CDR3 DNA follows: TGTGCCAGTAGTATTGCTAGCGGGGGGCCCCACACAGATACGCAGTATTTT. This gives the protein CASSIASGGPHTDTQYF.

The V call is TRBV5-4, the J call TRBJ1-5; 11 bases line up with TRBD1. V gave up 4 bases and J gave up 6 bases; unmatched junction bases: 3. Per germline, CDR1 SGHNT and CDR2 YYREEE (reference sequence). This CDR3 is built from 14 residues. CDR3 DNA sequence: TGTGCCAGCAGCCTCGGGACAGGGGGTCAGCCCCAGCATTTT. Translating gives CASSLGTGGQPQHF.

This sequence joins TRBV5-4 and TRBJ1-4; TRBD1 is a possible D gene (6 bases). V was cut by 3 bases and J by 8 bases, with 17 bases left in between. CDR1 SGHNT and CDR2 YYREEE come from the germline V gene (reference sequence). The CDR3 has 15 amino acids. This CDR3 is CASSWNREEREKLFF. CDR3 in DNA: TGTGCCAGCAGCTGGAACAGGGAAGAGAGAGAAAAACTGTTTTTT.

The V call is TRBV19, the J call TRBJ2-3, with D possibly being TRBD2 (7 bases). Between the trimmed V and J ends, which lost 7 bases and 0 bases, there was a span of 17 bases. The CDR3 totals 16 residues. Germline assignment: CDR1 LNHDA and CDR2 SQIVND (reference sequence). The CDR3 here is CASTESGGRSTDTQYF. DNA of the CDR3: TGTGCCAGTACCGAGTCGGGGGGCCGTAGCACAGATACGCAGTATTTT.

The chain employs TRBV5-1 and TRBJ1-3; D might be TRBD1 (6 bases). V dropped 2 bases and J dropped 0 bases, with 6 bases sitting between them. CDR3 length equals 14 residues. CDR1 SGHRS and CDR2 YFSETQ come from the germline V gene. This chain's CDR3 is CASSLQGSGNTIYF. The CDR3 nucleotides are TGCGCCAGCAGCTTACAGGGCTCTGGAAACACCATATATTTT.

This clone was observed once. The V and J genes are TRBV5-4 and TRBJ1-2; tentative D call: TRBD1 (5 bases). Trimming took off 1 base at V and 8 bases at J, with 15 bases between the two ends. In germline, CDR1 is SGHNT, CDR2 YYREEE (reference sequence). The CDR3 covers 14 residues. The CDR3 sequence is CASSLTDTLGGYTF. The CDR3 DNA is TGTGCCAGCAGCTTGACGGACACTTTAGGGGGCTACACCTTC.

The chain couples TRBV5-4 to TRBJ2-5; 9 nucleotides agree with TRBD1. The germline gives CDR1 SGHNT, CDR2 YYREEE (reference sequence). The CDR3 totals 14 residues. Trimming at V came to 0 bases and at J to 5 bases, leaving 2 bases not matched to a gene. The CDR3 region has the DNA TGTGCCAGCAGCTTGGAACAGGGGGCTGAGACCCAGTACTTC. Its protein product is CASSLEQGAETQYF.

V gene TRBV5-6 combines with J gene TRBJ2-7; 7 positions agree with TRBD2. Losses at the gene ends were 3 bases for V and 2 bases for J; bases not matched to a gene: 14. Germline lookup yields CDR1 SGHDT and CDR2 YYEEEE. The CDR3 runs 17 residues. The DNA of the CDR3 is TGTGCCAGCAGCTCGGACGGGAGGTGGGGACGGCCCTACGAGCAGTACTTC. Its translation is CASSSDGRWGRPYEQYF.

The table lists this clone with a count of one. The chain recombines TRBV19 with TRBJ1-4, with 8 bases that match TRBD1. The CDR3 totals 13 residues. Germline V gene sequence: CDR1 LNHDA, CDR2 SQIVND (reference sequence). The junction had 4 bases not matched to a gene; V was cut back by 3 bases and J by 10 bases. The CDR3 spells CASSIQGAGKLFF. CDR3 nucleotide sequence: TGTGCCAGTAGTATCCAGGGGGCAGGAAAACTGTTTTTT.

V gene TRBV15 combines with J gene TRBJ1-5; 10 nucleotides line up with TRBD1. CDR1 is LNHNV and CDR2 is YYDKDF in the germline V gene (reference sequence). Trimming took 0 bases from V and 8 from J; bases not matched to a gene: 7. This CDR3 comprises 16 residues. DNA for the CDR3: TGTGCCACCAGCAGAGATGGTCGGACAGGGGGGGAGCCCCAGCATTTT. It encodes CATSRDGRTGGEPQHF.

The chain recombines TRBV5-1 with TRBJ2-7, with 7 bases matching TRBD1. The CDR3 covers 14 residues. J lost 4 bases, V lost 3 bases, and 7 bases had no gene match. Germline loops: CDR1 SGHRS, CDR2 YFSETQ. CDR3 loop: CASSSPGQNYEQYF. CDR3 nucleotide sequence: TGCGCCAGCAGCTCCCCGGGACAGAATTACGAGCAGTACTTC.

This sequence joins TRBV7-9 and TRBJ1-2, with no clear D. Germline assignment: CDR1 SEHNR and CDR2 FQNEAQ (reference sequence). V was clipped by 1 base and J by 4 bases, with 4 bases between them. The CDR3 contains 12 residues. In DNA, the CDR3 is TGTGCCAGCAGCTTAGTTAGCTATGGCTACACCTTC. Protein sequence: CASSLVSYGYTF.

The V and J genes are TRBV11-3 and TRBJ2-7; TRBD1 matches 8 bases. CDR3 size: 13 residues. The germline gives CDR1 SGHNT, CDR2 YENEEA. Trimming removed 5 bases from V and 6 bases from J; junction bases left unmatched: 6. The DNA for the CDR3 is TGTGCCAGCAGCCTCCGGACAGGGCGCGAGCAGTACTTC. This translates into CASSLRTGREQYF. The variable domain in full, with the rest retrieved from reference TRBV11-3 and TRBJ2-7, is EAGVVQSPRYKIIEKKQPVAFWCNPISGHNTLYWYLQNLGQGPELLIRYENEEAVDDSQLPKDRFSAERLKGVDSTLKIQPAELGDSAVYLCASSLRTGREQYFGPGTRLTVT.

CDR3 amino acids: CAINTGTGGVSGANVLTF. CDR3 nucleotides: TGTGCCATCAACACCGGGACAGGTGGCGTTTCTGGGGCCAACGTCCTGACTTTC. This sequence joins TRBV28 and TRBJ2-6; 8 bases match TRBD1. The CDR3 has 18 residues. V lost 10 bases to trimming and J lost 1 base; unmatched junction nucleotides: 15. CDR1 and CDR2 (germline): MDHEN, SYDVKM.

CDR3 sequence: CASTTKQGLGTEAFF. CDR3 coding DNA: TGTGCCAGCACCACCAAACAGGGCCTAGGGACTGAAGCTTTCTTT. The chain has TRBV27 and TRBJ1-1, with a tentative D call TRBD1 (6 bases). The CDR3 spans 15 residues. Trimming removed 7 bases from V and 5 bases from J, with 20 bases in between. Germline assignment: CDR1 MNHEY and CDR2 SMNVEV (reference sequence).

The V call is TRBV27, the J call TRBJ1-1, with TRBD1 matching 9 bases. This CDR3 has 13 residues. The germline CDR1 and CDR2 sequences are MNHEY and SMNVEV (reference sequence). The ends lost 6 bases at V and 1 base at J; junction bases unmatched: 0. This CDR3 is CASRTGGNTEAFF. CDR3 DNA sequence: TGTGCCAGCAGGACAGGGGGGAACACTGAAGCTTTCTTT.

This chain uses TRBV10-1 with TRBJ1-1, with 12 bases lining up with TRBD1. Germline assignment: CDR1 WNHNN and CDR2 SYGVQD (reference sequence). The J segment lost 0 bases and the V segment lost 5 bases, leaving 10 bases of the junction unmatched. The CDR3 extends over 18 amino acids. The CDR3 loop reads CASSPNPGQGALNTEAFF. CDR3 DNA sequence: TGCGCCAGCAGTCCTAACCCGGGACAGGGGGCTTTGAACACTGAAGCTTTCTTT.

This clone was detected only once. The rearrangement uses TRBV7-8 and TRBJ2-7; 9 nucleotides line up with TRBD1. Germline assignment: CDR1 SGHVS and CDR2 FQNEAQ. Unmatched junction bases numbered 5, after V lost 1 base and J lost 4 bases. The CDR3 is 15 residues long. The CDR3 is CASSLEFGQGYEQYF. In nucleotides, the CDR3 is TGTGCCAGCAGCTTAGAATTTGGACAGGGGTACGAGCAGTACTTC.